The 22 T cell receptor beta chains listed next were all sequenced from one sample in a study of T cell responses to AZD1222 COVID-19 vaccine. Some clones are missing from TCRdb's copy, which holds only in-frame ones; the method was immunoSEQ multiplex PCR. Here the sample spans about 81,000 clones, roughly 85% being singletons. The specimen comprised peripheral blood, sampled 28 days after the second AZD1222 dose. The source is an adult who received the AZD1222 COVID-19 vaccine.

CDR3 in DNA: TGTGCCACCAGTCAGGGGCCGGGCACTGAAGCTTTCTTT. Amino acid sequence: CATSQGPGTEAFF. The chain links TRBV24-1 to TRBJ1-1; tentatively, D is TRBD1 (6 bases). The CDR3 extends over 13 amino acids. V was pared by 6 bases and J by 4 bases, with 11 bases between. CDR1 is KGHDR, CDR2 SFDVKD, per germline.

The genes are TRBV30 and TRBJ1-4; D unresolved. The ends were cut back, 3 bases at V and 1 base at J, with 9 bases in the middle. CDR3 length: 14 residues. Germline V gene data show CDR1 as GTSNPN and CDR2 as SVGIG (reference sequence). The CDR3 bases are TGTGCCTGGAGCCGGGTAAAAACTAATGAAAAACTGTTTTTT. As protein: CAWSRVKTNEKLFF.

CDR3 sequence: CASSSPGLAGSEQYF. The CDR3 nucleotides read TGTGCCAGCAGCTCTCCGGGACTAGCGGGAAGCGAGCAGTACTTC. The chain couples TRBV9 to TRBJ2-7; TRBD2 aligns across 13 bases. CDR3 length: 15 amino acids. Per the germline V gene, CDR1 is SGDLS and CDR2 is YYNGEE. V shed 4 bases, J shed 6 bases, and the junction held 7 bases outside the gene matches.

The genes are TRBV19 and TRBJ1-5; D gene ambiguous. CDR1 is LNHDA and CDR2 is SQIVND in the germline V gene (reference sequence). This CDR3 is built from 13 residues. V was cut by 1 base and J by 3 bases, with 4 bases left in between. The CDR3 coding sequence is TGTGCCAGTAGTATAGGAACCAATCAGCCCCAGCATTTT. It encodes CASSIGTNQPQHF.

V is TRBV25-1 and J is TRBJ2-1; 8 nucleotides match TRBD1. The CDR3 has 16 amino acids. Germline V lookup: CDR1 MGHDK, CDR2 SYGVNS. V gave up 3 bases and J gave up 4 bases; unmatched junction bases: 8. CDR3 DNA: TGTGCCAGCAGTGACGGGCAGGGGGCTTGGTACAATGAGCAGTTCTTC. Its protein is CASSDGQGAWYNEQFF.

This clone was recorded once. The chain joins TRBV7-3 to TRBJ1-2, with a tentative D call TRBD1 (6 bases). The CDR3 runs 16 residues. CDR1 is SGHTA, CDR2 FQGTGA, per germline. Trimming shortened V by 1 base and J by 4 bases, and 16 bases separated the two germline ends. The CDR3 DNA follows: TGTGCCAGCAGCTTAAACCCGGGGGGGGCCGGCTATGGCTACACCTTC. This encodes CASSLNPGGAGYGYTF.

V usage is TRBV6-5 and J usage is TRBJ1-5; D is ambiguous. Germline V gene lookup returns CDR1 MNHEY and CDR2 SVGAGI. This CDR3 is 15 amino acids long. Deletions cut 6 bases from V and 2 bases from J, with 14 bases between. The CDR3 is CASRNGNHGNQPQHF. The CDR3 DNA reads TGTGCCAGCAGAAACGGGAATCACGGCAATCAGCCCCAGCATTTT.

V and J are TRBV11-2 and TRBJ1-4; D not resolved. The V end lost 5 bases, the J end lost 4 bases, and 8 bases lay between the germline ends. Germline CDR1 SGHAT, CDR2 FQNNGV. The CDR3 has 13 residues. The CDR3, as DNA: TGTGCCAGCAGCCTTAATAGTAATGAAAAACTGTTTTTT. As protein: CASSLNSNEKLFF.

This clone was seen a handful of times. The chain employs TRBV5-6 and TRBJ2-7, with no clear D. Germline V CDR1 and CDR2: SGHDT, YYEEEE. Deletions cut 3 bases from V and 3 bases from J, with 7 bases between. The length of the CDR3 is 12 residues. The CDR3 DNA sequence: TGTGCCAGCAGCTCACCTTTCTACGAGCAGTACTTC. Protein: CASSSPFYEQYF.

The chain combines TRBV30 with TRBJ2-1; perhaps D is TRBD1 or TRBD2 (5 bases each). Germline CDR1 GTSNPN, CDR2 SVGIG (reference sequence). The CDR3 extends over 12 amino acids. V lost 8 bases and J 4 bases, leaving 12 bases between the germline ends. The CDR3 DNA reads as TGTGCCCGAAGGTGGGGGTACAATGAGCAGTTCTTC. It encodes CARRWGYNEQFF. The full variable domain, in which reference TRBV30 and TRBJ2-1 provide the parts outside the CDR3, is SQTIHQWPATLVQPVGSPLSLECTVEGTSNPNLYWYRQAAGRGLQLLFYSVGIGQISSEVPQNLSASRPQDRQFILSSKKLLLSDSGFYLCARRWGYNEQFFGPGTRLTVL.

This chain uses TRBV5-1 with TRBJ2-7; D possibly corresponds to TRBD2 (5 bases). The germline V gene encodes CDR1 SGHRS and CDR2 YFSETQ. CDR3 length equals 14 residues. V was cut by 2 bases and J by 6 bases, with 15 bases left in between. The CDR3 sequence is CASSFGRAGLEQYF. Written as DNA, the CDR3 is TGCGCCAGCAGCTTCGGTCGGGCGGGTCTCGAGCAGTACTTC.

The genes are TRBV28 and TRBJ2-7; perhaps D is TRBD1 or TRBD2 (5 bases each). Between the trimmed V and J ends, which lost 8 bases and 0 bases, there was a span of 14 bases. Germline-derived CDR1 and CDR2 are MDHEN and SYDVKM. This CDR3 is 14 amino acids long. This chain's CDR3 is CASSPGTFSYEQYF. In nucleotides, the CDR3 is TGTGCCAGCTCTCCCGGGACCTTCTCCTACGAGCAGTACTTC.

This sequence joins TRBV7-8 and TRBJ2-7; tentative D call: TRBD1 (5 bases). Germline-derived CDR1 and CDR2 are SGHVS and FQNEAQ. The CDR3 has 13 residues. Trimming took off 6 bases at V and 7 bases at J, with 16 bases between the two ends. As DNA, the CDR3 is TGTGCCAGCAGTTCAGACAGCCTGGGTGAGCAGTACTTC. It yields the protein CASSSDSLGEQYF.

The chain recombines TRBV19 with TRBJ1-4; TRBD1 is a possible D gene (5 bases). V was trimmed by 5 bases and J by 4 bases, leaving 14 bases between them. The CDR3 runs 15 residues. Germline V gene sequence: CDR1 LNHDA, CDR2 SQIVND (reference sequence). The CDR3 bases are TGTGCCAGTAGTTGGAAGGGACTCTTTAATGAAAAACTGTTTTTT. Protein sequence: CASSWKGLFNEKLFF.

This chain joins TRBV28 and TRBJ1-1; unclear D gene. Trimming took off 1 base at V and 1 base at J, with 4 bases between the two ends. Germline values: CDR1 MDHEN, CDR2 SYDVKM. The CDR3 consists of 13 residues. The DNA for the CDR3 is TGTGCCAGCAGTTTATTCTGGAACACTGAAGCTTTCTTT. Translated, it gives CASSLFWNTEAFF.

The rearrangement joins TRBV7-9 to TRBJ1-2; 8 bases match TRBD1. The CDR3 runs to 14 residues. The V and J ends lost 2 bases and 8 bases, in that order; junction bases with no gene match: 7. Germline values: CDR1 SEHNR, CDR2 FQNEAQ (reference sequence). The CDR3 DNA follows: TGTGCCAGCAGCTTATTAGGGACAGGTAGCGGCTACACCTTC. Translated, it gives CASSLLGTGSGYTF.

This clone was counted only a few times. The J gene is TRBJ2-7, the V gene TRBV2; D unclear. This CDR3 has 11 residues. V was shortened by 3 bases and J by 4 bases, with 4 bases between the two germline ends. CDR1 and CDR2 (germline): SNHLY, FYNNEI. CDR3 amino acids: CASSEGYEQYF. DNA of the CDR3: TGTGCCAGCAGTGAGGGTTACGAGCAGTACTTC.

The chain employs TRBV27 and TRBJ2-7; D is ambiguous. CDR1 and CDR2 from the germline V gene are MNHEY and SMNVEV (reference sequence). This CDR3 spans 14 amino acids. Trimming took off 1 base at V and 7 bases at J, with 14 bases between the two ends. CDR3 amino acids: CASSLLGKFGEQYF. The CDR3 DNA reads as TGTGCCAGCAGTTTATTGGGGAAATTCGGGGAGCAGTACTTC.

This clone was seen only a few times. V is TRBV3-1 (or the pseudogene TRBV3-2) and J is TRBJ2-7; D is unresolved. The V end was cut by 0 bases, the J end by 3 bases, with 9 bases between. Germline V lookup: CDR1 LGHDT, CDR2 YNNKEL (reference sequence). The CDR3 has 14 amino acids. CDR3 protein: CASSQDAVGYEQYF. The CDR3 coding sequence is TGTGCCAGCAGCCAAGACGCGGTGGGCTACGAGCAGTACTTC.

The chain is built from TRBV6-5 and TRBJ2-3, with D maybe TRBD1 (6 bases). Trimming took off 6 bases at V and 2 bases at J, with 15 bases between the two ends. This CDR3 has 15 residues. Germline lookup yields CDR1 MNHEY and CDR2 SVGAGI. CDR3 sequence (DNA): TGTGCCAGCAGGGAGTTTACAGGGTCCACAGATACGCAGTATTTT. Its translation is CASREFTGSTDTQYF.

In nucleotides, the CDR3 is TGTGCCAGCAGTTTATATGGAAGCGGCTACACCTTC. It is translated as CASSLYGSGYTF. This chain connects TRBV12-3 or TRBV12-4 to TRBJ1-2; D is uncertain. The CDR3 length is 12 residues. V was cut by 2 bases and J by 8 bases, with 9 bases left in between.

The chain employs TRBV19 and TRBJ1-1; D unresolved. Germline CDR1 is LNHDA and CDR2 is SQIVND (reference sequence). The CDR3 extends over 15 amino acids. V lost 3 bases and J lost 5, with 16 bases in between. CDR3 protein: CASSMKTATRTEAFF. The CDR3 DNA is TGTGCCAGTAGTATGAAAACAGCTACGAGGACTGAAGCTTTCTTT. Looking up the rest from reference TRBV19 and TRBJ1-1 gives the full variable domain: DGGITQSPKYLFRKEGQNVTLSCEQNLNHDAMYWYRQDPGQGLRLIYYSQIVNDFQKGDIAEGYSVSREKKESFPLTVTSAQKNPTAFYLCASSMKTATRTEAFFGQGTRLTVV.